What follows are 30 T cell receptor beta chains derived from one specimen sequenced in a study of vaccination effects on CD4 cells after COVID-19. What these receptors recognize is not known. TCRdb's table, derived via immunoSEQ multiplex PCR, lists solely in-frame clones and lacks some. The table has approximately 30,000 clones, roughly four fifths seen once. Antigen-specific CD4+ T cells expanded by the ViraFEST assay with viral peptide pools were then sequenced. Cells that had been cultured for 10 days were the source of isolated CD4+ T cells. Participants completed two doses of the BNT162b2 or mRNA-1273 vaccine. The starting material was CD4+ T cells from PBMCs cultured with HCoV-NL63 spike peptides, obtained after COVID-19 vaccination. These receptor sequences come from a human donor who received a COVID-19 vaccine. Some clones in this sample may be carry-over from other donors' samples.

The chain links TRBV4-3 to TRBJ1-2; D is undetermined. The V gene's germline CDR1 is LGHNA and CDR2 YSLEER. The CDR3 length is 13 residues. V gave up 3 bases and J gave up 5 bases, with 10 bases separating them. The CDR3 bases are TGCGCCAGCAGCCAGGAAGGAGGATATGGCTACACCTTC. Protein: CASSQEGGYGYTF.

The genes are TRBV6-6 and TRBJ2-3; TRBD1 matches 7 bases. CDR1 is MNHNY and CDR2 is SVGAGI in the germline V gene (reference sequence). The CDR3 has 15 residues. The V gene end was trimmed by 6 bases and the J gene end by 5 bases; junction bases not matched to a gene: 11. DNA for the CDR3: TGTGCCAGCAGATTTGGTAGAGGGGGCAGAGATACGCAGTATTTT. Amino acids: CASRFGRGGRDTQYF.

Only a few counts were recorded for this clone. J is TRBJ2-4 and V is TRBV2; D gene unclear. V dropped 0 bases and J dropped 1 base, with 10 bases sitting between them. The CDR3 covers 16 residues. In germline, CDR1 is SNHLY, CDR2 FYNNEI. This chain's CDR3 is CASSEAGSGAKNIQYF. For the CDR3, the DNA is TGTGCCAGCAGTGAAGCGGGCAGTGGGGCCAAAAACATTCAGTACTTC.

The V gene is TRBV2, the J gene TRBJ2-2; the match to TRBD1 covers 8 bases. CDR3 size: 17 residues. V was pared by 7 bases and J by 4 bases, with 14 bases of the junction left unmatched. CDR1 SNHLY and CDR2 FYNNEI come from the germline V gene. The CDR3 spells CASIPRQGTPGTGELFF. The CDR3 DNA sequence: TGTGCCAGCATCCCCCGACAGGGGACCCCGGGCACCGGGGAGCTGTTTTTT.

The CDR3 loop is CASSDSGQLTYGYTF. The CDR3 DNA sequence: TGTGCCAGCAGTGACTCGGGACAGCTTACGTATGGCTACACCTTC. The chain links TRBV6-4 to TRBJ1-2; 7 bases match TRBD1. This CDR3 spans 15 amino acids. The germline gives CDR1 MRHNA, CDR2 SNTAGT. The trim removed 0 bases at V and 5 bases at J, leaving 6 bases unmatched.

The chain links TRBV18 to TRBJ2-2, with D unresolved. There are 16 residues in the CDR3. V was cut by 0 bases and J by 0 bases, with 8 bases left in between. CDR1 is KGHSH, CDR2 LQKENI, per germline. CDR3 bases: TGTGCCAGCTCACCACCCGTCAGAGCGAACACCGGGGAGCTGTTTTTT. It is translated as CASSPPVRANTGELFF.

The chain is built from TRBV7-2 and TRBJ2-2; D might be TRBD2 (7 bases). The ends were cut back, 3 bases at V and 4 bases at J, with 21 bases in the middle. CDR1 SGHTA and CDR2 FQGNSA come from the germline V gene. The CDR3 consists of 18 residues. The CDR3 is CASSFLFIGGPSTGELFF. The CDR3 DNA is TGTGCCAGCAGCTTTCTTTTCATCGGGGGGCCATCCACCGGGGAGCTGTTTTTT.

This clone was seen only a few times. The CDR3 ends on some other residue instead of the conserved phenylalanine or tryptophan, so this is likely a read error. The DNA is omitted, as the CDR3 cannot be located on it reliably, and the CDR3 follows TCRdb's listing. The chain is built from TRBV18 and TRBJ1-1; TRBD1, as called in the table, went unchecked against the DNA. The germline gives CDR1 KGHSH, CDR2 LQKENI. With termini counted, the CDR3 has 14 amino acids. The CDR3 spells CASSPGADRGLTSV.

The CDR3 region is CASSEQGVSYRSGTGELFF. In nucleotides, the CDR3 is TGTGCCAGCAGTGAGCAGGGGGTTTCTTACCGTTCCGGAACCGGGGAGCTGTTTTTT. The chain carries TRBV6-4 and TRBJ2-2; 7 bases agree with TRBD1. Germline V gene lookup returns CDR1 MRHNA and CDR2 SNTAGT. This CDR3 region has 19 residues. V trimming: 3 bases; J trimming: 5 bases; junction bases outside the gene matches: 18.

J is TRBJ1-3 and V is TRBV5-1, with D perhaps TRBD1 (6 bases). This CDR3 region has 15 residues. CDR1 is SGHRS, CDR2 YFSETQ, per germline. The germline V and J ends were trimmed by 4 bases and 1 base, with 12 bases remaining between them. The CDR3, as DNA: TGCGCCAGCAGCATTCAACAGGGTTCTGGAAACACCATATATTTT. Translated, it gives CASSIQQGSGNTIYF.

The CDR3 reads CASSKVFGTGELFF. The CDR3 nucleotides are TGTGCCAGTAGTAAAGTGTTCGGGACCGGGGAGCTGTTTTTT. The chain has TRBV19 and TRBJ2-2; D is undetermined. Germline lookup yields CDR1 LNHDA and CDR2 SQIVND (reference sequence). The CDR3 covers 14 residues. The germline V and J ends were trimmed by 4 bases and 5 bases, with 11 bases remaining between them.

The chain employs TRBV18 and TRBJ1-5, with no clear D. The CDR3 covers 13 residues. V was pared by 6 bases and J by 3 bases, with 9 bases between. Per germline, CDR1 KGHSH and CDR2 LQKENI. This chain's CDR3 is CASSGLNNQPQHF. DNA of the CDR3: TGTGCCAGCTCCGGGCTGAACAATCAGCCCCAGCATTTT.

The chain joins TRBV5-1 to TRBJ2-3; possible D gene TRBD1, 6 bases. CDR1 SGHRS and CDR2 YFSETQ come from the germline V gene. CDR3 length equals 14 residues. The V gene lost 4 bases and the J gene lost 0 bases, with 9 bases spanning the gap. CDR3 DNA: TGCGCCAGCAGCACCGGACAGAGCACAGATACGCAGTATTTT. Amino acid sequence: CASSTGQSTDTQYF.

V and J are TRBV7-2 and TRBJ2-7; D ambiguous. V was clipped by 3 bases and J by 4 bases, with 13 bases between them. The germline gives CDR1 SGHTA, CDR2 FQGNSA. This CDR3 region has 14 residues. The CDR3 coding sequence is TGTGCCAGCAGCTTCGGCGGAAGTGCGTACGAGCAGTACGTC. Translation gives CASSFGGSAYEQYV.

The genes are TRBV9 and TRBJ2-3; no clear D gene. This CDR3 spans 18 amino acids. V was trimmed by 0 bases and J by 2 bases, leaving 19 bases between them. Per germline, CDR1 SGDLS and CDR2 YYNGEE. The CDR3 reads CASSVGHPGVSNTDTQYF. Written as DNA, the CDR3 is TGTGCCAGCAGCGTAGGTCACCCCGGAGTCTCCAACACAGATACGCAGTATTTT.

The chain combines TRBV2 with TRBJ1-6; D gene ambiguous. The CDR3 runs 15 residues. Deletions cut 7 bases from V and 2 bases from J, with 12 bases between. Germline assignment: CDR1 SNHLY and CDR2 FYNNEI. CDR3 in DNA: TGTGCCAGCATCACTAGCACTGCCTATAATTCACCCCTCCACTTT. This codes for CASITSTAYNSPLHF.

The genes are TRBV7-2 and TRBJ2-1; 11 nucleotides match TRBD2. V trimming: 10 bases; J trimming: 2 bases; junction bases outside the gene matches: 4. Germline V gene lookup returns CDR1 SGHTA and CDR2 FQGNSA. The length of the CDR3 is 14 residues. This chain's CDR3 is CANLAGGAYNEQFF. The CDR3 DNA follows: TGTGCCAACCTAGCGGGGGGAGCCTACAATGAGCAGTTCTTC.

The CDR3 protein is CASERAVDTDTQYF. In DNA, the CDR3 is TGTGCCAGCGAGCGAGCAGTGGACACAGATACGCAGTATTTT. The gene calls are TRBV6-5 and TRBJ2-3, with D hard to call. With 8 bases removed from V and 2 bases from J, the gap between germline ends came to 14 bases. Germline V CDR1 and CDR2: MNHEY, SVGAGI. CDR3 length: 14 amino acids.

The rearrangement uses TRBV6-1 and TRBJ1-1, with no clear D. This CDR3 is built from 15 residues. Trimming removed 0 bases at V and 3 bases at J, with 11 bases between. The germline CDR1 and CDR2 sequences are MNHNS and SASEGT. For the CDR3, the DNA is TGTGCCAGCAGTGAAGCGCGTTTGGAGGACACTGAAGCTTTCTTT. Its protein product is CASSEARLEDTEAFF.

The chain has TRBV11-2 and TRBJ1-6; 8 bases agree with TRBD1. CDR1 and CDR2 from the germline V gene are SGHAT and FQNNGV. V dropped 4 bases and J dropped 11; count of bases not matched to a gene: 10. CDR3 length equals 15 residues. CDR3 in DNA: TGTGCCAGCAGCTCCCACCAGACAGGGGCAGCACCCCTCCACTTT. Protein sequence: CASSSHQTGAAPLHF.

This chain connects TRBV6-5 to TRBJ1-6; the D gene is possibly TRBD1 (5 bases). This CDR3 is 13 amino acids long. The V end lost 5 bases, the J end lost 7 bases, and 9 bases lay between the germline ends. Germline values: CDR1 MNHEY, CDR2 SVGAGI. CDR3 region: CASSQRQNSPLHF. The CDR3 region has the DNA TGTGCCAGCAGTCAACGACAGAATTCACCCCTCCACTTT.

V is TRBV10-3 and J is TRBJ2-3; possible D gene TRBD1, 6 bases. This CDR3 spans 13 amino acids. V shed 10 bases and J shed 3 bases, with 14 bases lying between them. Per the germline V gene, CDR1 is ENHRY and CDR2 is SYGVKD. The CDR3 loop reads CATSGTPTDTQYF. The CDR3 region has the DNA TGTGCCACCTCCGGGACACCTACAGATACGCAGTATTTT.

This clone was picked up one time. The V gene is TRBV6-5, the J gene TRBJ1-1, with no clear D. Trimming pared 6 bases from V and 11 bases from J, leaving 13 bases between. The CDR3 covers 11 residues. Germline loops: CDR1 MNHEY, CDR2 SVGAGI. This CDR3 reads CASSNGVGAFF. CDR3 bases: TGTGCCAGCAGCAATGGGGTCGGGGCTTTCTTT.

This clone was recorded a few times. CDR3 sequence: CASSPLVGSGYTF. The DNA of the CDR3 is TGTGCCAGCAGCCCCCTTGTAGGCAGCGGCTACACCTTC. The V gene is TRBV7-9, the J gene TRBJ1-2, with D hard to call. Trimming pared 5 bases from V and 8 bases from J, leaving 15 bases between. CDR3 length: 13 amino acids. Germline CDR1 reads SEHNR; CDR2 reads FQNEAQ (reference sequence).

The CDR3 DNA is TGTGCCAGCAGTTACTCCGGGACAGGGTTCCAAGAGACCCAGTACTTC. Translating gives CASSYSGTGFQETQYF. The J gene is TRBJ2-5, the V gene TRBV6-5; 9 bases map to TRBD1. Looked up from germline, CDR1 is MNHEY and CDR2 is SVGAGI. V gave up 0 bases and J gave up 1 base; unmatched junction bases: 3. The CDR3 is 16 amino acids.

The J gene is TRBJ1-2, the V gene TRBV6-5; possibly TRBD1 for D (6 bases). CDR3 size: 16 residues. The V end lost 2 bases, the J end lost 7 bases, and 20 bases lay between the germline ends. Germline V lookup: CDR1 MNHEY, CDR2 SVGAGI. CDR3 DNA sequence: TGTGCCAGCAGTTACGGGTCGGGCAGGGGCCGGGGTGGCTACACCTTC. Translated, it gives CASSYGSGRGRGGYTF.

The chain joins TRBV19 to TRBJ1-4; possible D gene TRBD1, 5 bases. Germline V gene data show CDR1 as LNHDA and CDR2 as SQIVND (reference sequence). CDR3 length: 18 amino acids. V gave up 1 base and J gave up 0 bases, with 15 bases separating them. CDR3 sequence (DNA): TGTGCCAGTAGTATAGGTAGACAGACCCTTGCAACTAATGAAAAACTGTTTTTT. This codes for CASSIGRQTLATNEKLFF.

The chain is built from TRBV5-1 and TRBJ1-4, with D uncertain. The V end lost 4 bases, the J end lost 8 bases, and 12 bases lay between the germline ends. Germline CDR1 SGHRS, CDR2 YFSETQ. This CDR3 has 13 residues. CDR3 bases: TGCGCCAGCAGCACCGAAGGACTCGAAAAACTGTTTTTT. This sequence encodes CASSTEGLEKLFF. Complete variable domain (other parts from reference TRBV5-1 and TRBJ1-4): KAGVTQTPRYLIKTRGQQVTLSCSPISGHRSVSWYQQTPGQGLQFLFEYFSETQRNKGNFPGRFSGRQFSNSRSEMNVSTLELGDSALYLCASSTEGLEKLFFGSGTQLSVL.

This clone has just a few counts. The CDR3 region is CASSSGHADTQYF. The CDR3 bases are TGTGCCAGCAGCTCAGGCCACGCAGATACGCAGTATTTT. The chain recombines TRBV7-3 with TRBJ2-3, with unresolved D. There are 13 residues in the CDR3. Per the germline V gene, CDR1 is SGHTA and CDR2 is FQGTGA. V was cut by 4 bases and J by 4 bases, with 9 bases left in between.

This chain joins TRBV2 and TRBJ2-7; D ambiguous. Germline values: CDR1 SNHLY, CDR2 FYNNEI. V was pared by 2 bases and J by 3 bases, with 14 bases between. This CDR3 contains 15 residues. CDR3 protein: CASSEPPPRSYEQYV. The DNA of the CDR3 is TGTGCCAGCAGTGAACCCCCCCCTCGGAGCTACGAGCAGTACGTC.